Listed below are T cell receptor beta chains from one sample, sequenced in a study of cytomegalovirus exposure and HLA in healthy donors. Libraries were prepared by immunoSEQ multiplex PCR; TCRdb keeps only in-frame clonotypes and omits some of them. This table lists about 46,000 clones. Sequenced material: PBMCs. Every receptor here comes from a woman between 40 and 50 years old in good health and CMV-seronegative. CDR3s include the opening cysteine and the closing phenylalanine or tryptophan. D genes are given only for firm matches.

J gene: TRBJ2-5; V gene: TRBV29-1; D gene: TRBD2; CDR3 protein: CSVKGLAEETQYF; CDR3 DNA: TGCAGCGTTAAGGGACTAGCGGAAGAGACCCAGTACTTC
J gene: TRBJ1-1; V gene: TRBV6-5; D gene: -; CDR3 protein: CASSYDSVNTEAFF; CDR3 DNA: TGTGCCAGCAGTTACGACAGTGTGAACACTGAAGCTTTCTTT
J gene: TRBJ1-1; V gene: TRBV6-5; D gene: TRBD1; CDR3 protein: CASRGTGNTEAFF; CDR3 DNA: TGTGCCAGCAGGGGGACAGGGAACACTGAAGCTTTCTTT
J gene: TRBJ2-7; V gene: TRBV4-2; D gene: -; CDR3 protein: CASSQAEVRGEQYF; CDR3 DNA: TGTGCCAGCAGCCAAGCAGAAGTAAGGGGCGAGCAGTACTTC
J gene: TRBJ2-7; V gene: TRBV5-1; D gene: TRBD1; CDR3 protein: CASSSGTGDFEQYF; CDR3 DNA: TGCGCCAGCAGCTCCGGGACAGGGGACTTCGAGCAGTACTTC
J gene: TRBJ2-7; V gene: TRBV7-2; D gene: TRBD2; CDR3 protein: CASSLRVAGSYEQYF; CDR3 DNA: TGTGCCAGCAGCTTAAGGGTAGCGGGATCCTACGAGCAGTACTTC
J gene: TRBJ2-7; V gene: TRBV18; D gene: TRBD1; CDR3 protein: CASSPSTGDEQYF; CDR3 DNA: TGTGCCAGCTCACCCTCGACAGGGGACGAGCAGTACTTC
J gene: TRBJ2-7; V gene: TRBV5-8; D gene: -; CDR3 protein: CASSFGGWYEQYF; CDR3 DNA: TGTGCCAGCAGCTTTGGAGGGTGGTACGAGCAGTACTTC
J gene: TRBJ2-7; V gene: TRBV7-2; D gene: -; CDR3 protein: CASSPRGKGSYEQYF; CDR3 DNA: TGTGCCAGCAGCCCTCGGGGGAAGGGATCCTACGAGCAGTACTTC
J gene: TRBJ2-2; V gene: TRBV4-3; D gene: -; CDR3 protein: CASSQGALSTSTANTGELFF; CDR3 DNA: TGCGCCAGCAGCCAAGGGGCTCTCTCTACGTCAACCGCGAACACCGGGGAGCTGTTTTTT
J gene: TRBJ1-2; V gene: TRBV28; D gene: TRBD1; CDR3 protein: CASMDRGLSGYTF; CDR3 DNA: TGTGCCAGCATGGACAGGGGATTGAGTGGCTACACCTTC
J gene: TRBJ2-1; V gene: TRBV29-1; D gene: -; CDR3 protein: CSVDRGDSYNEQFF; CDR3 DNA: TGCAGCGTTGATCGCGGGGATTCCTACAATGAGCAGTTCTTC
J gene: TRBJ1-1; V gene: TRBV18; D gene: -; CDR3 protein: CASSPGTSWDTEAFF; CDR3 DNA: TGTGCCAGCTCACCCGGGACTTCTTGGGACACTGAAGCTTTCTTT
J gene: TRBJ1-5; V gene: TRBV19; D gene: TRBD1; CDR3 protein: CASGTGGRQPQHF; CDR3 DNA: TGTGCCAGTGGGACAGGGGGCCGTCAGCCCCAGCATTTT
J gene: TRBJ1-1; V gene: TRBV7-9; D gene: TRBD1; CDR3 protein: CASSLGQATEAFF; CDR3 DNA: TGTGCCAGCAGCCTAGGACAGGCCACTGAAGCTTTCTTT
J gene: TRBJ2-7; V gene: TRBV6-1; D gene: TRBD2; CDR3 protein: CASRGLAVSYEQYF; CDR3 DNA: TGTGCCAGCAGAGGACTAGCGGTTTCTTACGAGCAGTACTTC
J gene: TRBJ2-6; V gene: TRBV7-9; D gene: TRBD1; CDR3 protein: CASSPGGSGANVLTF; CDR3 DNA: TGTGCCAGCAGTCCAGGGGGATCTGGGGCCAACGTCCTGACTTTC
J gene: TRBJ1-4; V gene: TRBV4-1; D gene: -; CDR3 protein: CASSQMHPRLNEKLFF; CDR3 DNA: TGCGCCAGCAGCCAAATGCACCCGAGGCTTAATGAAAAACTGTTTTTT
J gene: TRBJ1-1; V gene: TRBV5-1; D gene: -; CDR3 protein: CASSQVTRSIAEAFF; CDR3 DNA: TGCGCCAGCAGCCAAGTGACTCGGTCGATAGCTGAAGCTTTCTTT
J gene: TRBJ1-1; V gene: TRBV28; D gene: -; CDR3 protein: CASSLFGGDTEAFF; CDR3 DNA: TGTGCCAGCAGTTTATTCGGGGGAGACACTGAAGCTTTCTTT
J gene: TRBJ2-3; V gene: TRBV4-1; D gene: -; CDR3 protein: CASSLALVGDTQYF; CDR3 DNA: TGCGCCAGCAGCCTCGCTCTAGTCGGGGATACGCAGTATTTT
J gene: TRBJ1-1; V gene: TRBV20-1; D gene: -; CDR3 protein: CSALGQSEAFF; CDR3 DNA: TGCAGTGCACTCGGACAGAGTGAAGCTTTCTTT
J gene: TRBJ2-2; V gene: TRBV4-3; D gene: -; CDR3 protein: CASSLLRGTGELFF; CDR3 DNA: TGCGCCAGCAGCCTCCTGAGGGGGACCGGGGAGCTGTTTTTT
J gene: TRBJ1-5; V gene: TRBV19; D gene: TRBD1; CDR3 protein: CATKGTGPNQPQHF; CDR3 DNA: TGTGCCACTAAGGGGACAGGGCCTAATCAGCCCCAGCATTTT
J gene: TRBJ2-1; V gene: TRBV9; D gene: TRBD2; CDR3 protein: CASSVVLAGAYNEQFF; CDR3 DNA: TGTGCCAGCAGCGTAGTACTAGCGGGAGCTTACAATGAGCAGTTCTTC
J gene: TRBJ2-3; V gene: TRBV7-2; D gene: -; CDR3 protein: CASSYRGTLSTDTQYF; CDR3 DNA: TGTGCCAGCAGCTACCGTGGGACTTTGAGCACAGATACGCAGTATTTT
J gene: TRBJ2-1; V gene: TRBV7-8; D gene: TRBD2; CDR3 protein: CASSRGTSGYNEQFF; CDR3 DNA: TGTGCCAGCAGCCGCGGGACTAGCGGATACAATGAGCAGTTCTTC
J gene: TRBJ2-7; V gene: TRBV7-6; D gene: TRBD1; CDR3 protein: CATTKGLGTVLYEQYF; CDR3 DNA: TGTGCCACCACAAAGGGCCTCGGGACAGTACTCTACGAGCAGTACTTC
J gene: TRBJ2-7; V gene: TRBV30; D gene: -; CDR3 protein: CAWSALRIYEQYF; CDR3 DNA: TGTGCCTGGAGTGCGTTGCGGATATACGAGCAGTACTTC
J gene: TRBJ2-3; V gene: TRBV7-2; D gene: -; CDR3 protein: CASSLDGNTDTQYF; CDR3 DNA: TGTGCCAGCAGCTTAGATGGCAACACAGATACGCAGTATTTT
J gene: TRBJ2-7; V gene: TRBV28; D gene: -; CDR3 protein: CASSLMPGEQYF; CDR3 DNA: TGTGCCAGCAGTTTAATGCCAGGCGAGCAGTACTTC
J gene: TRBJ1-1; V gene: TRBV4-3; D gene: TRBD1; CDR3 protein: CASSQDYRGTEAFF; CDR3 DNA: TGCGCCAGCAGCCAAGATTACAGGGGCACTGAAGCTTTCTTT
J gene: TRBJ2-1; V gene: TRBV29-1; D gene: TRBD1; CDR3 protein: CSVGRQGNYNEQFF; CDR3 DNA: TGCAGCGTTGGAAGACAGGGCAACTACAATGAGCAGTTCTTC
J gene: TRBJ1-2; V gene: TRBV6-1; D gene: -; CDR3 protein: CASSEGTFVGYTF; CDR3 DNA: TGTGCCAGCAGTGAAGGGACATTTGTAGGCTACACCTTC
J gene: TRBJ2-7; V gene: TRBV4-2; D gene: -; CDR3 protein: CASSEGGLLGYEQYF; CDR3 DNA: TGTGCCAGCAGCGAAGGAGGACTGTTAGGTTACGAGCAGTACTTC
J gene: TRBJ2-2; V gene: TRBV4-1; D gene: -; CDR3 protein: CASSPPTGEDGELFF; CDR3 DNA: TGCGCCAGCAGCCCCCCCACAGGGGAGGACGGGGAGCTGTTTTTT
J gene: TRBJ1-1; V gene: TRBV30; D gene: TRBD1; CDR3 protein: CAWDRGSNTEAFF; CDR3 DNA: TGTGCCTGGGACAGGGGAAGTAACACTGAAGCTTTCTTT
J gene: TRBJ1-2; V gene: TRBV25-1; D gene: TRBD1; CDR3 protein: CASWTGTGTTNYGYTF; CDR3 DNA: TGTGCCAGCTGGACCGGGACAGGAACCACTAACTATGGCTACACCTTC
J gene: TRBJ2-7; V gene: TRBV7-6; D gene: TRBD1; CDR3 protein: CASSPTGGQSYEQYF; CDR3 DNA: TGTGCCAGCAGTCCCACAGGGGGCCAGTCCTACGAGCAGTACTTC
J gene: TRBJ2-1; V gene: TRBV30; D gene: -; CDR3 protein: CAWSGGRITDNEQFF; CDR3 DNA: TGTGCCTGGAGTGGGGGGAGGATAACCGACAATGAGCAGTTCTTC
J gene: TRBJ1-2; V gene: TRBV28; D gene: -; CDR3 protein: CASSFPRRAGYGYTF; CDR3 DNA: TGTGCCAGCAGTTTTCCCAGGCGGGCGGGCTATGGCTACACCTTC
J gene: TRBJ2-3; V gene: TRBV7-2; D gene: -; CDR3 protein: CASSDYTGGATDTQYF; CDR3 DNA: TGTGCCAGCAGCGATTACACGGGCGGGGCCACAGATACGCAGTATTTT
J gene: TRBJ2-5; V gene: TRBV5-1; D gene: TRBD2; CDR3 protein: CASSPWRSGRVSWSETQYF; CDR3 DNA: TGCGCCAGCAGCCCCTGGAGAAGCGGGAGGGTAAGCTGGAGTGAGACCCAGTACTTC
J gene: TRBJ2-7; V gene: TRBV6-5; D gene: TRBD1; CDR3 protein: CASSYRDSRYEQYF; CDR3 DNA: TGTGCCAGCAGTTACAGGGACAGCCGATACGAGCAGTACTTC
J gene: TRBJ2-5; V gene: TRBV29-1; D gene: -; CDR3 protein: CSVVSTGHATQYF; CDR3 DNA: TGCAGCGTTGTATCGACGGGACATGCGACCCAGTACTTC
J gene: TRBJ2-1; V gene: TRBV5-1; D gene: TRBD2; CDR3 protein: CASSLGSSGDNEQFF; CDR3 DNA: TGCGCCAGCAGCTTGGGGTCTAGCGGCGACAATGAGCAGTTCTTC
J gene: TRBJ2-5; V gene: TRBV7-9; D gene: TRBD1; CDR3 protein: CASSLPTGVGETQYF; CDR3 DNA: TGTGCCAGCAGCCTCCCGACAGGGGTGGGAGAGACCCAGTACTTC
J gene: TRBJ2-1; V gene: TRBV5-1; D gene: TRBD2; CDR3 protein: CASSLVTSGRDEQFF; CDR3 DNA: TGCGCCAGCAGCTTGGTCACTAGCGGGAGGGATGAGCAGTTCTTC
J gene: TRBJ1-5; V gene: TRBV18; D gene: -; CDR3 protein: CASSPGLPYSNQPQHF; CDR3 DNA: TGTGCCAGCTCACCAGGACTGCCTTATAGCAATCAGCCCCAGCATTTT
J gene: TRBJ1-5; V gene: TRBV9; D gene: -; CDR3 protein: CASSVAGGQPQHF; CDR3 DNA: TGTGCCAGCAGCGTAGCCGGGGGACAGCCCCAGCATTTT
J gene: TRBJ2-7; V gene: TRBV21-1; D gene: -; CDR3 protein: CASSILRTGALYEQYF; CDR3 DNA: TGTGCCAGCAGCATCCTCCGGACAGGGGCGCTCTACGAGCAGTACTTC
J gene: TRBJ2-7; V gene: TRBV5-6; D gene: -; CDR3 protein: CASSQGGRSTSYEQYF; CDR3 DNA: TGTGCCAGCAGCCAGGGGGGCAGGAGTACTTCCTACGAGCAGTACTTC
J gene: TRBJ2-1; V gene: TRBV6-5; D gene: TRBD2; CDR3 protein: CATSILATSYNEQFF; CDR3 DNA: TGTGCCACCTCCATACTAGCGACCTCTTACAATGAGCAGTTCTTC
J gene: TRBJ1-1; V gene: TRBV18; D gene: TRBD1; CDR3 protein: CASSPRDRGTEAFF; CDR3 DNA: TGTGCCAGCTCACCACGGGACAGGGGCACTGAAGCTTTCTTT